Below are 6 T cell receptor beta chains sequenced from a single sample in a study of T cells after yellow fever vaccination. TCRdb reprocessed the 5' RACE reads via MiXCR and lists one record per CDR3 protein. The sample holds 70,000 or so distinct CDR3 sequences; around 5% are singletons and the top ten take 2.2%. The sequencing here drew on CD4+ T cells sorted from PBMCs, taken more than 13 days after the first yellow fever vaccination. The receptors shown here come from a man younger than 35 who received the YFV17D yellow fever vaccine.

This clonotype was recorded at least ten times. V usage is TRBV7-3 and J usage is TRBJ2-5; TRBD1 matches 7 bases. The CDR3 is made up of 13 amino acids. Germline-derived CDR1 and CDR2 are SGHTA and FQGTGA. V trimming: 6 bases; J trimming: 5 bases; junction bases outside the gene matches: 6. CDR3 protein: CASSIVQGETQYF. As DNA, the CDR3 is TGTGCCAGCAGTATCGTACAGGGGGAGACCCAGTACTTC.

This clonotype has at least ten counts. This chain uses TRBV28 with TRBJ2-7, with TRBD1 identical over 9 bases. The CDR3 runs 17 residues. V dropped 5 bases and J dropped 2; count of bases not matched to a gene: 13. Germline loops: CDR1 MDHEN, CDR2 SYDVKM. CDR3 residues: CASSLGTGSQGPYEQYV. In DNA, the CDR3 is TGTGCCAGCAGTCTCGGGACAGGGAGCCAGGGGCCCTACGAGCAGTACGTC.

Ten or more counts support this clonotype. This rearrangement joins TRBV6-1 to TRBJ2-3; TRBD2 aligns across 13 bases. Germline V CDR1 and CDR2: MNHNS, SASEGT. The V gene end was trimmed by 5 bases and the J gene end by 0 bases; junction bases not matched to a gene: 2. CDR3 length: 16 residues. CDR3 sequence reads: CASSPGLAGSTDTQYF. The CDR3 DNA follows: TGTGCCAGCAGTCCGGGACTAGCGGGGAGCACAGATACGCAGTATTTT.

This clonotype has a count of ten or more. V gene TRBV7-2 combines with J gene TRBJ1-1; D gene unclear. V was pared by 2 bases and J by 4 bases, with 8 bases between. CDR3 length equals 13 residues. CDR1 and CDR2 from the germline V gene are SGHTA and FQGNSA. The CDR3 DNA follows: TGTGCCAGCAGCTTAAGCCAGCTCACTGAAGCTTTCTTT. This codes for CASSLSQLTEAFF.

In this sample, this clonotype turned up many times. The chain has TRBV4-3 and TRBJ1-6, with D uncertain. From germline, CDR1 is LGHNA and CDR2 YSLEER. The CDR3 contains 19 residues. Deletions cut 0 bases from V and 1 base from J, with 16 bases between. The CDR3 nucleotides are TGCGCCAGCAGCCAAGATACTCCAACACCAGGATCCTATAATTCACCCCTCCACTTT. It yields the protein CASSQDTPTPGSYNSPLHF.

This chain joins TRBV5-1 and TRBJ2-1, with a possible D match to TRBD1 (5 bases). Per germline, CDR1 SGHRS and CDR2 YFSETQ. V lost 1 base and J lost 12, with 11 bases in between. This CDR3 spans 12 amino acids. CDR3 in amino acids: CASSLTGWGQFF. The CDR3, as DNA: TGCGCCAGCAGCTTGACAGGCTGGGGGCAGTTCTTC.